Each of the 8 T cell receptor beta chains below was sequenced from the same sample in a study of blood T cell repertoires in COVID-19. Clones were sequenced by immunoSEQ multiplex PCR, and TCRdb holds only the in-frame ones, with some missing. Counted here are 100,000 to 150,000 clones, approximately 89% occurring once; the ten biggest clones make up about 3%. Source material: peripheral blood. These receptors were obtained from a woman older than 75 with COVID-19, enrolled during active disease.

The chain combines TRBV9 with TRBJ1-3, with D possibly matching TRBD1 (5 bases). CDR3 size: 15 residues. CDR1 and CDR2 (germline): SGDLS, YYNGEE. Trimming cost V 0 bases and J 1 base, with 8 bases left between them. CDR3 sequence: CASSVAGVSGNTIYF. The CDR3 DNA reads TGTGCCAGCAGCGTAGCGGGGGTTTCTGGAAACACCATATATTTT.

CDR3 sequence (DNA): TGTGCCAGTTTCAGCGGCGGGGGGCCCCAGCATTTT. Translated, it gives CASFSGGGPQHF. The chain recombines TRBV19 with TRBJ1-5, with a weak D call TRBD1 (5 bases). Trimming left V 8 bases short and J 9 bases short, with 14 bases between. Germline CDR1 is LNHDA and CDR2 is SQIVND (reference sequence). The CDR3 loop spans 12 amino acids.

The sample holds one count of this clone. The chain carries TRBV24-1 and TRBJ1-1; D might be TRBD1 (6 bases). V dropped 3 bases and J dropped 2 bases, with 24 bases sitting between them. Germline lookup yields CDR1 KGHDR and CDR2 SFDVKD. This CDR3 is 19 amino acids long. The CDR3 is CATSDLRDDRKHTNTEAFF. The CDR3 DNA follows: TGTGCCACCAGTGATCTAAGGGACGACAGGAAACATACCAACACTGAAGCTTTCTTT.

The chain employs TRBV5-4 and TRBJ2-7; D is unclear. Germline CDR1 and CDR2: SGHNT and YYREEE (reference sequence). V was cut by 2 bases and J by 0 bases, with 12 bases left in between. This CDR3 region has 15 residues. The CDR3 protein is CASSFDVAGSYEQYF. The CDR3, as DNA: TGTGCCAGCAGCTTTGATGTGGCAGGCTCCTACGAGCAGTACTTC. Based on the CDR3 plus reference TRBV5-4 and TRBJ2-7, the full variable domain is ETGVTQSPTHLIKTRGQQVTLRCSSQSGHNTVSWYQQALGQGPQFIFQYYREEENGRGNFPPRFSGLQFPNYSSELNVNALELDDSALYLCASSFDVAGSYEQYFGPGTRLTVT.

The CDR3: CASSSGVPREQYF. The DNA of the CDR3 is TGTGCCAGCAGCTCAGGGGTCCCGAGGGAGCAGTACTTC. The J gene is TRBJ2-7, the V gene TRBV7-2, with a possible D match to TRBD1 (6 bases). V lost 4 bases, J lost 7 bases, and 14 bases lay in between. CDR1 is SGHTA and CDR2 is FQGNSA in the germline V gene. The CDR3 consists of 13 residues.

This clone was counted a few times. DNA of the CDR3: TGTGCCAGTAGTATCGGGTCAGGGGACCTTCAGCCCCAGCATTTT. Its translation: CASSIGSGDLQPQHF. The rearrangement uses TRBV19 and TRBJ1-5; D is perhaps TRBD1 (6 bases). CDR3 size: 15 residues. The germline gives CDR1 LNHDA, CDR2 SQIVND (reference sequence). V lost 3 bases to trimming and J lost 6 bases, with 15 bases between them.

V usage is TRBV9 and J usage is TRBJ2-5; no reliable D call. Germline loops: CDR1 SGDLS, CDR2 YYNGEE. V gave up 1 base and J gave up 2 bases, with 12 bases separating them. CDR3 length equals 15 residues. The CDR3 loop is CASSVSATAQETQYF. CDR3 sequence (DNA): TGTGCCAGCAGCGTATCGGCGACTGCACAAGAGACCCAGTACTTC. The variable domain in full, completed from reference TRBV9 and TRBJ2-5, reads DSGVTQTPKHLITATGQRVTLRCSPRSGDLSVYWYQQSLDQGLQFLIQYYNGEERAKGNILERFSAQQFPDLHSELNLSSLELGDSALYFCASSVSATAQETQYFGPGTRLLVL.

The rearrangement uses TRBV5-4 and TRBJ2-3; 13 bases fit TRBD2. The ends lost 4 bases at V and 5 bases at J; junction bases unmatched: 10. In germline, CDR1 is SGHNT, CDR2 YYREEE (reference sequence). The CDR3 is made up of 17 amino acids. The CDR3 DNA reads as TGTGCCAGCAGCCCTCTTACTAGCGGGAGGGCCTTAGATACGCAGTATTTT. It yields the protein CASSPLTSGRALDTQYF.